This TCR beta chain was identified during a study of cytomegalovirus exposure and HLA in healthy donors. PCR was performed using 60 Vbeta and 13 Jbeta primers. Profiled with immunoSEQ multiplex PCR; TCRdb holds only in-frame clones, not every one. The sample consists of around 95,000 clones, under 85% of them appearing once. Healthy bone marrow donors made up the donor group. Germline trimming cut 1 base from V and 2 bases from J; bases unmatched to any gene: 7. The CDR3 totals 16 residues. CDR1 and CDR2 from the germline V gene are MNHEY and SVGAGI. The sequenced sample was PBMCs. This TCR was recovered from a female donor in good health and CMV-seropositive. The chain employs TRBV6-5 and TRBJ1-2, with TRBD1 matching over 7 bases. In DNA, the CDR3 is TGTGCCAGCAGTTACTTATCGACAGGGACCAACTATGGCTACACCTTC. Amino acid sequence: CASSYLSTGTNYGYTF.